This TCR beta chain was recorded in a study of cytomegalovirus exposure and HLA in healthy donors. Findings and limits, study-wide: An Asian-associated ancestry cluster reportedly showed fewer N-insertions than the approximately 600-donor mean in a later analysis. In a later analysis, TCR beta V- and J-gene trimming was associated with a missense DCLRE1C variant. Later work associated more than 15,000 TCR beta sequences with HLA alleles at 0.05 false discovery rate. An analysis that came later showed most CMV-associated TCR beta chains appearing HLA-restricted.

With 60 Vbeta and 13 Jbeta primers, the PCR was carried out. Clones were sequenced by immunoSEQ multiplex PCR, and TCRdb holds only the in-frame ones, with some missing. The sample lists roughly 190,000 clones, about four fifths seen once, with about 1.7% in the top ten. In regard to this clone: Its antigen is unidentified.

CDR3 size: 13 residues. V gave up 3 bases and J gave up 8 bases, with 13 bases separating them. CDR1 is GTSNPN and CDR2 is SVGIG in the germline V gene (reference sequence). This chain joins TRBV30 and TRBJ1-4; D gene uncertain. Sequencing was carried out using PBMCs. The TCR was taken from a man in his late teens or twenties in good health and CMV-seronegative. CDR3 DNA sequence: TGTGCCTGGAGCGGGGAGAGAAGGGAAAAACTGTTTTTT. Its translation: CAWSGERREKLFF.